This T cell receptor beta chain derives from a study of blood T cell repertoires in COVID-19. Authors' processing steps: Counts of nucleated cells, estimated from reference gene primer amplification, were obtained. Using immunoSEQ multiplex PCR, the repertoire was profiled, and TCRdb retains in-frame clones only, with some absent. V, J and clone size are those of that table, while D and trimming were read from the DNA. The table includes 230,000 or so clones, around four fifths detected once. A single count supports this clone. Germline V gene data show CDR1 as LGHNA and CDR2 as YNFKEQ. The CDR3 has 15 amino acids. The V end was cut by 0 bases, the J end by 4 bases, with 10 bases between.

What was sequenced was peripheral blood. The source of this sequence is a man aged 25-40 years with active or convalescent COVID-19. The genes are TRBV4-2 and TRBJ1-3; D possibly corresponds to TRBD1 (5 bases). The CDR3 DNA reads as TGTGCCAGCAGCCAAGATGGGGGGGAAGGAAACACCATATATTTT. This gives the protein CASSQDGGEGNTIYF.